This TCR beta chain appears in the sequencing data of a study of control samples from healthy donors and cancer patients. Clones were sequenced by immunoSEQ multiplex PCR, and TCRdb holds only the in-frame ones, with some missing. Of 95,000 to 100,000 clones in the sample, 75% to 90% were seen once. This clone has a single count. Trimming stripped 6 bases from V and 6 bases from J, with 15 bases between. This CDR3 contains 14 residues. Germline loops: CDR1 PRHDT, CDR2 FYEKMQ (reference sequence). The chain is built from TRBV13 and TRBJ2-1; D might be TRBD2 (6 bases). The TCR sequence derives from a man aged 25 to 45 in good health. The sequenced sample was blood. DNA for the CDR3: TGTGCCAGCAGTGAGGCGGGGCCTACCAATGAGCAGTTCTTC. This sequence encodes CASSEAGPTNEQFF.